The TCR beta chain under discussion was sequenced for a study of OX40 agonist ivuxolimab in advanced cancers. Remarks on this clone: Its target is not known. The sample contains more than one DNA sequence encoding this CDR3.

Points from the study as a whole: In CD8+ T cells, expanded clones were on average more numerous than in CD4+.

V was clipped by 6 bases and J by 5 bases; unmatched bases: 5. The CDR3 is 14 residues long. Germline-derived CDR1 and CDR2 are MNHEY and SVGAGI. The repertoire was sequenced with immunoSEQ multiplex PCR; TCRdb's copy has only in-frame clones and lacks some. The sample yields some 20,000 clones, almost 85% seen once. Sample: CD4+ or CD8+ T cells sorted from blood, taken in a trial of the OX40 agonist ivuxolimab. V and J are TRBV6-5 and TRBJ2-2; 8 nucleotides line up with TRBD1. The sequence came from an adult with an advanced solid tumor such as melanoma, head and neck, liver or kidney cancer. CDR3 nucleotides: TGTGCCAGCAGGGCGACAGGGGCTACCGGGGAGCTGTTTTTT. It yields the protein CASRATGATGELFF.